Below, one TCR beta chain is given with its context. The target antigen is unknown. This specimen comes from a study of a mutant IDH1 vaccine in newly diagnosed glioma. Only in-frame clones appear in the TCRdb table, and some are missing; sequencing was by immunoSEQ multiplex PCR. Of roughly 60,000 clones in the sample, approximately 80% were seen once. This CDR3 is built from 13 residues. Trimming shortened V by 7 bases and J by 9 bases, and 16 bases separated the two germline ends. Germline V gene sequence: CDR1 MNHEY, CDR2 SMNVEV (reference sequence). Time point of the sample: week 11, during vaccination. In every dose of vaccine, 300 ug of mutant IDH1 20-mer peptide was given alongside topical imiquimod. Study-wide findings and caveats: Any relationship between pseudoprogression and changes in top peripheral T cell clonotypes seemed absent.

The TCR comes from a man aged 30-40 years with glioma. V usage is TRBV27 and J usage is TRBJ2-1; D is perhaps TRBD1 or TRBD2 (6 bases each). The specimen was PBMCs, collected from a glioma patient whose treatment included an IDH1 peptide vaccine. The CDR3 DNA sequence: TGTGCCAGCAAACTAGGGGGGTGGGGTGAGCAGTTCTTC. It translates to CASKLGGWGEQFF.